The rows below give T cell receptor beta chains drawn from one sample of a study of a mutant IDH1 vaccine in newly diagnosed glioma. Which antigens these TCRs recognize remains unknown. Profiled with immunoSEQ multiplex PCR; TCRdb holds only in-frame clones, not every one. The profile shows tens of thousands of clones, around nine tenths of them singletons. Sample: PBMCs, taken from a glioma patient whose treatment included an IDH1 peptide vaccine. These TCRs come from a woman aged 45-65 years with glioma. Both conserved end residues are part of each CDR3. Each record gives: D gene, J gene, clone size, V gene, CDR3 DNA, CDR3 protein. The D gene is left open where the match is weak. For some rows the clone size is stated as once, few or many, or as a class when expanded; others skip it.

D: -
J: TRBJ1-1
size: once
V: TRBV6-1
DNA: TGTGCCAGCAGTCAAGGGGGGTTCCAAAACACTGAAGCTTTCTTT
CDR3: CASSQGGFQNTEAFF

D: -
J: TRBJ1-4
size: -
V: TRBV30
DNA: TGTGCCTGGAATTTGAGGGAGGGTGAAAAACTGTTTTTT
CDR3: CAWNLREGEKLFF

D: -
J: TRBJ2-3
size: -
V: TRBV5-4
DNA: TGTGCCAGCAGTAGTATAGCAGGAGATACGCAGTATTTT
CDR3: CASSSIAGDTQYF

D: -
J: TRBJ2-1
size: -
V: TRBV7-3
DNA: TGTGCCAGCAGCAACCCTACCGGGGAGCAGTTCTTC
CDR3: CASSNPTGEQFF

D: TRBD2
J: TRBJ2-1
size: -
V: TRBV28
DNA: TGTGCCAGCGCTGGGGCAGGACTAGCGGGAGACAATGAGCAGTTCTTC
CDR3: CASAGAGLAGDNEQFF

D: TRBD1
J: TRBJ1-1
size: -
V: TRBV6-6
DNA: TGTGCCAGCAGTCCAGGGGGCACTGAAGCTTTCTTT
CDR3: CASSPGGTEAFF

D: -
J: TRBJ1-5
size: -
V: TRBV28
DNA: TGTGCCAGCAGTATCCCACAGGGTCAGCCCCAGCATTTT
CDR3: CASSIPQGQPQHF

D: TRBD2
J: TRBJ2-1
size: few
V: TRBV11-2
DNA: TGTGCCAGCAGTCCTCTAGCGGGAGGGATAAATGAGCAGTTCTTC
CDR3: CASSPLAGGINEQFF

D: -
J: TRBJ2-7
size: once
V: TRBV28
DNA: TGTGCCAGCAGCTACCCGGCCGGGGGCAGGGCGGGGGAGCAGTACTTC
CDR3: CASSYPAGGRAGEQYF

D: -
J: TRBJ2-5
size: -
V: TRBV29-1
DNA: TGCAGCGTTGACGGGTTAGGAGGGGGCGAGACCCAGTACTTC
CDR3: CSVDGLGGGETQYF

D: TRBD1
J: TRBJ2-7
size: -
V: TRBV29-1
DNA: TGCAGCGTTGAGAGACCGGGACAGGGTGACGAGCAGTACTTC
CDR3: CSVERPGQGDEQYF

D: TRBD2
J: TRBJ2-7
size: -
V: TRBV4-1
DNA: TGCGCCAGCAGCCAGCCTGGACTAGCGGGATCCCTCTCCTACGAGCAGTACTTC
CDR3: CASSQPGLAGSLSYEQYF

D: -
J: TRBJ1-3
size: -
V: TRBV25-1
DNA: TGTGCCAGCAGCTTCACCAGCTCTGGAAACACCATATATTTT
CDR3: CASSFTSSGNTIYF

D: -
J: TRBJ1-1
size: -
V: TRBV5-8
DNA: TGTGCCAGCAGCCCGGACCGAGGCGGCAGTTGGAACACTGAAGCTTTCTTT
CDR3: CASSPDRGGSWNTEAFF

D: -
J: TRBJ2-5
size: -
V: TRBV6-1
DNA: TGTGCCAGCAGTCCCCGCGCCGAAGAGACCCAGTACTTC
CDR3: CASSPRAEETQYF

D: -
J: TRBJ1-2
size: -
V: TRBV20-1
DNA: TGCAGTGACAGCCGTCTATATGGCTACACCTTC
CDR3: CSDSRLYGYTF

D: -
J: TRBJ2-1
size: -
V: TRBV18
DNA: TGTGCCAGCTCACCGGCTGCGGCTTACAATGAGCAGTTCTTC
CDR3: CASSPAAAYNEQFF

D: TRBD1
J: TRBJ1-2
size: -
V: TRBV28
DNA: TGTGCCAGCAGTTTGGGACAGAACTATGGCTACACCTTC
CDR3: CASSLGQNYGYTF

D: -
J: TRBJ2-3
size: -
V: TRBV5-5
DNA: TGTGCCAGCAGCCCAGGGTCAGGTACGCAGTATTTT
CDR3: CASSPGSGTQYF

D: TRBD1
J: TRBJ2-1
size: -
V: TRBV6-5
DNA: TGTGCCAGCACCAGACAGGGTACAGATGAGCAGTTCTTC
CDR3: CASTRQGTDEQFF

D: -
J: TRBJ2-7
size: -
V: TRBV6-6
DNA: TGTGCCAGCCGGACAGAAAACTACGAGCAGTACTTC
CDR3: CASRTENYEQYF

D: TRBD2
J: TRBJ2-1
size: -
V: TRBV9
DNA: TGTGCCAGCAGCTTTCGGACTAGCGCGTCAATTTACAATGAGCAGTTCTTC
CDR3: CASSFRTSASIYNEQFF

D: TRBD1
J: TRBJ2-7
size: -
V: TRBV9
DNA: TGTGCCAGCAGCTCCGGGACAGAAGAGCAGTACTTC
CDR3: CASSSGTEEQYF

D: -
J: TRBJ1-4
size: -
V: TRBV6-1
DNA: TGTGCCAGCAGTTCCCCAGGCAGGGACGAAAAACTGTTTTTT
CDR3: CASSSPGRDEKLFF

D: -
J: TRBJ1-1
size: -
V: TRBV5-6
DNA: TGTGCCAGCAGCTTAGGGGACACCCTGAACACTGAAGCTTTCTTT
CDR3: CASSLGDTLNTEAFF

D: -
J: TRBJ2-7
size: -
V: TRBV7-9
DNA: TGTGCCAGCACCCCGAGCGCGTCAGAGCAGTACTTC
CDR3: CASTPSASEQYF

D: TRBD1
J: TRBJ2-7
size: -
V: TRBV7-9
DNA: TGTGCCAGCAGCCCCCGGGACAGCGCCTACGAGCAGTACTTC
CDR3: CASSPRDSAYEQYF

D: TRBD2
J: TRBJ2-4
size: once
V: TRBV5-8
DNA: TGTGCCAGCAGCTTGGGGACTAGCTGGGCCAAAAACATTCAGTACTTC
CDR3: CASSLGTSWAKNIQYF

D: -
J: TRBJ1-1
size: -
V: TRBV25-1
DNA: TGTGCCAGCGGACCCAGAAACACTGAAGCTTTCTTT
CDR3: CASGPRNTEAFF

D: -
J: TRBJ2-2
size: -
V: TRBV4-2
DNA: TGTGCCAGCAGCCAAGATAGGAGGGACCGGGAGCTGTTTTTT
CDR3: CASSQDRRDRELFF

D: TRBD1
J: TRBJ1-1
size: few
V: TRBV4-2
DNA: TGTGCCAGCAGCCAAGAGGGGACAGGCTATAACACTGAAGCTTTCTTT
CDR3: CASSQEGTGYNTEAFF

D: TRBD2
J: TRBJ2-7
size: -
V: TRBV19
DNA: TGTGCCAGTAGTACCATGACTAGCGGGAGATACGAGCAGTACTTC
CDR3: CASSTMTSGRYEQYF

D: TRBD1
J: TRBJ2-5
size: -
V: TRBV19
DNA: TGTGCCAGTAGTAGGGGGACAGGGGTAGGCGAGACCCAGTACTTC
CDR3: CASSRGTGVGETQYF

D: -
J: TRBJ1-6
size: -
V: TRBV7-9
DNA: TGTGCCAGCAGCCTCCAGGGACCCCTCCACTTT
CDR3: CASSLQGPLHF

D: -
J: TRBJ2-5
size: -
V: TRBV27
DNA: TGTGCCAGCAGCGGTGGGAGGCGAGAGACCCAGTACTTC
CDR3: CASSGGRRETQYF

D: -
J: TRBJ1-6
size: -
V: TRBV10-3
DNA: TGTGCCATCAGTGAGGGAGTAAATTCACCCCTCCACTTT
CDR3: CAISEGVNSPLHF

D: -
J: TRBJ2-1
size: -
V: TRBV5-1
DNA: TGCGCCAGCTCGGACGCCTACAATGAGCAGTTCTTC
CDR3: CASSDAYNEQFF

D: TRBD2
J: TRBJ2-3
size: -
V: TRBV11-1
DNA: TGTGCCAGCAGCCCCGGACTAGCGACCACAGATACGCAGTATTTT
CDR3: CASSPGLATTDTQYF

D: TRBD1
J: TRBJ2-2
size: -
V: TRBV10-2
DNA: TGCGCCAGCAGCGGGACAGGGTGGAACACCGGGGAGCTGTTTTTT
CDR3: CASSGTGWNTGELFF

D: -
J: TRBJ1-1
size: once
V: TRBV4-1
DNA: TGCGCCAGCAGCCAGGTGACAGGCAACACTGAAGCTTTCTTT
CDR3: CASSQVTGNTEAFF

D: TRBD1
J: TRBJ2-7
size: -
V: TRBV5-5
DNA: TGTGCCAGCAGCCTCCGGACAGGGGTCCACGAGCAGTACTTC
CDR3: CASSLRTGVHEQYF

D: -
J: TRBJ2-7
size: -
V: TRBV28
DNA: TGTGCCAGCAGTTTTGAGCTCAGGGACAACGAGCAGTACTTC
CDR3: CASSFELRDNEQYF

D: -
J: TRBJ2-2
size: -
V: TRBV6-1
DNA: TGTGCCAGTTGGAGGGCCTTAACAGTGGCCGGGGAGCTGTTTTTT
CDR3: CASWRALTVAGELFF

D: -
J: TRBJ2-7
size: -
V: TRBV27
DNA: TGTGCCAGCAGTTTAAGGGCACCAGTCTACGAGCAGTACTTC
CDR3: CASSLRAPVYEQYF

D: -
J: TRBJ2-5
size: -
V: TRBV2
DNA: TGTGCCAGCACAGGGCAGGGGGGGCAAGAGACCCAGTACTTC
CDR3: CASTGQGGQETQYF

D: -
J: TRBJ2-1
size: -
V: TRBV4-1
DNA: TGCGCCAGCAGCGGTGGGGTGTACAATGAGCAGTTCTTC
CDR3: CASSGGVYNEQFF

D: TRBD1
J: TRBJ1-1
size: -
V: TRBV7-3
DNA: TGTGCCAGCACCGTCGACAGGGGGGCGACTGAAGCTTTCTTT
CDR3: CASTVDRGATEAFF